This TCR beta chain came from a study of shared clonotypes between healthy human individuals. The study, taken as a whole, reports: Approximately 4.9% of naive CD4 clonotypes were shared across four donors. Naive subsets usually exceeded memory subsets in estimated richness.

TCRdb's table, derived via immunoSEQ multiplex PCR, lists solely in-frame clones and lacks some. The table lists about 680,000 clones, approximately 73% of them singletons. The healthy adult donors were HIV-negative and reported no recent acute infections or vaccinations. Everyone who donated was a Caucasian adult who lived in Nashville, Tennessee. The CDR3 loop spans 18 amino acids. Concerning this clone: As yet, its antigen is unknown.

The chain combines TRBV21-1 with TRBJ1-5. TRBV21-1 is a known pseudogene. The sequence came from a woman between 25 and 40 years old in good health. The sequenced material came from memory CD4+ T cells sorted from blood. Specified subset: CD45RA-negative fraction. The chain's CDR3 is CASSKLGGLGDENQPQHF. The CDR3 coding sequence is TGTGCCAGCAGCAAATTGGGGGGTCTAGGGGATGAGAATCAGCCCCAGCATTTT.